This TCR beta chain was documented in a study of neurological immune-mediated disorders. This clonotype showed up many times. Whenever a sequencing run was performed, it yielded over 190 million TCR-beta sequences from 15-18 subjects. Using its own MiXCR run on the 5' RACE reads, TCRdb lists one record per CDR3 protein. The table includes tens of thousands of distinct CDR3 sequences, 2.5% to 3% detected once. Per the germline V gene, CDR1 is DFQATT and CDR2 is SNEGSKA (reference sequence). The CDR3 is 15 amino acids. V was shortened by 5 bases and J by 4 bases, with 20 bases between the two germline ends.

Sequencing input: PBMCs. This TCR was recovered from a woman aged 25 to 39 with multiple sclerosis. The rearrangement uses TRBV20-1 and TRBJ1-1, with D hard to call. The CDR3, as DNA: TGCAGTGCTCGACCGGGAAGAGGGCCCGGCACTGAAGCTTTCTTT. Translating it yields CSARPGRGPGTEAFF.